The subject of this entry is one T cell receptor (beta chain). The clone's antigen remains unknown. No base-level quality is on record; no much larger clone is a single base apart. This sample was taken from a study of T cells in Graves' hyperthyroidism and ophthalmopathy (dated by TCRdb to about 2019). Looking at the study overall: Peripheral blood samples were taken at the time of initial diagnosis, prior to any treatment. To identify distinguishing TCR V-J signatures, a discovery cohort of some 100 patients was used, comprising 40 to 45 with Graves' ophthalmopathy and some 60 with stable Graves' hyperthyroidism. Prospective prediction of ophthalmopathy was tested in an independent validation cohort of fewer than 20 hyperthyroidism patients and 15 to 17 patients who later progressed to ophthalmopathy. The 100 discovery patients were randomly split 7:3 into training and test sets. Thyroid tissue and blood T-cell repertoires from roughly six Graves' hyperthyroidism patients were also compared in the study. Once sampling was done, hyperthyroidism patients were given methimazole at a starting dose of 30 mg daily, whereas ophthalmopathy patients were given high-dose intravenous methylprednisolone. The paper describes TCR Vbeta CDR3 sequencing of 120 to 150 peripheral blood samples, made up of 43 ophthalmopathy patients, around 78 hyperthyroidism patients and 17 progressor patients. Results and caveats for the whole study, not just this receptor: In validation, the model predicted progression to ophthalmopathy with just under 71% sensitivity and over 72% specificity, a median of 6.5 months before onset. Blood samples also contained most of the expanded thyroid clonotypes (frequency above 0.001), which suggests that blood repertoires may reflect thyroid immune responses. Sample size was not statistically predetermined, and blinding of investigators to group allocation was not performed. A model built on a 13 V-J signature distinguished ophthalmopathy from stable hyperthyroidism, reaching about 88% sensitivity and 81.08% specificity in cross-validation and 80%/75% in testing.

Between the V and J ends, shortened by 7 bases and 5 bases respectively, the junction contains 11 bases. The CDR1 and CDR2 encoded by the germline V gene are MNHNS and SASEGT. Reading from cysteine to phenylalanine, the CDR3 counts 12 amino acids. Only the CDR3 part of the read is kept: 36 bases, read in frame from the first base. The TCR beta CDR3 regions were amplified from the RNA transcripts. The TCR CDR3 was subjected to a first round of RT-PCR using the HTBI primer set and the Qiagen OneStep RT-PCR kit. Libraries were constructed in a second round of multiplex PCR, after which size selection and purification were carried out. Sequencing of the libraries was done on an Illumina HiSeq2000 using paired-end 100 bp reads. On the authors' methods: SOAPnuke was used to process the raw data, removing reads that contained adapters or uncalled bases, had a mean Phred below 15, or lacked an exact match to the constant primer or identifier. COPE v1.2.5 was used to merge high-quality paired reads, and clonotypes were defined as unique nucleotide sequences. MiTCR v1.1 was used to align the clonotypes against IMGT TRBV, TRBD and TRBJ reference segments. Only V-J combinations with frequency above 0.0001, covering 99% to 99.2% of repertoires, were analysed. The TCS score was defined as F50 (clonal expansion) divided by E x V (chaos), with BLOSUM62-based TCRdist calculated between CDR3 peptides within each V-J. Welch's t-statistics and random forest reduced fewer than 600 V-J features to 10 to 15, which were used in a naive Bayes classifier (R e1071). Using fastp at Q25 and MiXCR, TCRdb reprocessed the public reads and kept productive beta chains. Rows merge per CDR3 protein into single entries with the most common DNA and genes. TCRdb's processing, not the authors' own work, is the source of the V and J calls. This sample comprises a few hundred thousand distinct CDR3 sequences, approximately 19% of them detected only once. Jointly, the top ten make up about 3.5% of the sample.

Graves' hyperthyroidism was defined as stable when no progression to ophthalmopathy occurred over 18 months of follow-up. Hyperthyroidism patients were newly diagnosed, had a disease duration of under 2 months, and were aged 18 to 65 years. The study excluded patients with uncontrolled infections, other autoimmune diseases, pregnancy or lactation. Clinical symptoms, serum thyroxine and TRAb, thyroid ultrasound, and orbital computed tomography formed the basis for the diagnoses. PBMCs were isolated from about 10 ml of fresh peripheral blood by Ficoll-Paque density gradient centrifugation. Total RNA was extracted with Trizol reagent, and quality was checked on an Agilent 2100 Bioanalyzer.

This clonotype was sampled from a woman aged 18 to 35 with Graves' hyperthyroidism. The sequence joins TRBV6-1 to TRBJ1-2; no D gene can be assigned with confidence. Sequenced input: blood. The DNA is TGTGCCAGCAAGGCAGATTCTTATGGCTACACCTTC. Its product reads: CASKADSYGYTF.